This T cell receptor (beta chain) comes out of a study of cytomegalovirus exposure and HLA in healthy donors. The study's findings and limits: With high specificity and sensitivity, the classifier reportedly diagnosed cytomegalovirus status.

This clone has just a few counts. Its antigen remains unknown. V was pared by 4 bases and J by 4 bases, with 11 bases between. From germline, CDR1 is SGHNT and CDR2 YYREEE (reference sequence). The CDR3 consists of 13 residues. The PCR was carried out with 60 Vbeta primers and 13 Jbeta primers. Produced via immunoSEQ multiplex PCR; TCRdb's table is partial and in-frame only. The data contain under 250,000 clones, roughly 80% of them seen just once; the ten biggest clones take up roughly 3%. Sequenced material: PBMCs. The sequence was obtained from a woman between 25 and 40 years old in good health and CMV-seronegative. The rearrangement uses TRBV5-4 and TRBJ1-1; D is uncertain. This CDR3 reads CASSLQQSTEAFF. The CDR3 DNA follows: TGTGCCAGCAGCCTACAACAGTCCACTGAAGCTTTCTTT.